This T cell receptor (beta chain) was found in a study of T cell responses to AZD1222 COVID-19 vaccine. General observations from the study: Clonal diversity was possibly underestimated; the donors were predominantly white British and more often female. No day 14 peak samples; only post-peak repertoires were characterized. Among spike-specific TCRs, nearly half reportedly target unmutated variant regions.

Trimming cost V 5 bases and J 2 bases, with 14 bases left between them. Per germline, CDR1 SGHRS and CDR2 YFSETQ. This CDR3 spans 14 amino acids. This clone was detected a few times. As yet, its antigen is unknown. Sequencing used immunoSEQ multiplex PCR; TCRdb keeps in-frame clones, though not all of them. The sample has about 79,000 clones; around 84% are singletons. This clonotype was obtained from an adult in good health. This chain uses TRBV5-1 with TRBJ2-7, with D maybe TRBD2 (5 bases). The specimen was peripheral blood, collected on day 0 of AZD1222 vaccination. The CDR3 bases are TGCGCCAGCAGTTATTCTAGCAACACCTACGAGCAGTACTTC. Translating it yields CASSYSSNTYEQYF.